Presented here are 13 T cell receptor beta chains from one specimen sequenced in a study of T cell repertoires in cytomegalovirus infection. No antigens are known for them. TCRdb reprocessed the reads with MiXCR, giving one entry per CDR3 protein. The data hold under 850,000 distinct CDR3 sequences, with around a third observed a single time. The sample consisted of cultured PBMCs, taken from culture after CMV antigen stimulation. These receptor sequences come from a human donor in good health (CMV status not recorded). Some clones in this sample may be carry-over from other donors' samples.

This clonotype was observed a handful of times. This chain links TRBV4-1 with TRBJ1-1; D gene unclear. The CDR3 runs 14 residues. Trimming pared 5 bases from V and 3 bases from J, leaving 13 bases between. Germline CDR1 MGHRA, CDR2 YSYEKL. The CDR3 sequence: CASSGGGRDTEAFF. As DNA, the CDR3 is TGCGCCAGCAGCGGTGGAGGGAGAGACACTGAAGCTTTCTTT.

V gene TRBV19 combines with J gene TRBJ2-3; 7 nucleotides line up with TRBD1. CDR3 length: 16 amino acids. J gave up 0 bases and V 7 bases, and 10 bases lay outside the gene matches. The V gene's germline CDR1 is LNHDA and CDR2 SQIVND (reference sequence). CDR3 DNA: TGTGCCAGTACTACTGTCGACAGGGAAAGCACAGATACGCAGTATTTT. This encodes CASTTVDRESTDTQYF.

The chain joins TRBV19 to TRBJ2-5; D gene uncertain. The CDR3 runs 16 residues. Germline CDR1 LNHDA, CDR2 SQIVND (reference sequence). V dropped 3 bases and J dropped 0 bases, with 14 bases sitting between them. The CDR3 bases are TGTGCCAGTAGTATCGGCCTCACGACGTACCAAGAGACCCAGTACTTC. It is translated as CASSIGLTTYQETQYF.

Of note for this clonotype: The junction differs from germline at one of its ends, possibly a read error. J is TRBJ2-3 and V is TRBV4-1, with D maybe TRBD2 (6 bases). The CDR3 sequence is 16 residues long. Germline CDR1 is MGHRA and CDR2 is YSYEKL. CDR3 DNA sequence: TGTGCCAGCAGCCAAGGGTCGCGGGGAGGCACAGATACGCAGTATTTT. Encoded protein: CASSQGSRGGTDTQYF.

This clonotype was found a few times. The chain's CDR3 is CASSLGAFHSGNTIYF. Written as DNA, the CDR3 is TGTGCCAGCAGCCTGGGGGCTTTCCACTCTGGAAACACCATATATTTT. The chain links TRBV7-8 to TRBJ1-3, with D possibly TRBD1 on 6 matching bases. The CDR3 contains 16 residues. The germline V gene has CDR1 SGHVS and CDR2 FQNEAQ. Trimming pared 5 bases from V and 0 bases from J, leaving 14 bases between. The complete variable domain, with remaining parts taken from reference TRBV7-8 and TRBJ1-3, reads GAGVSQSPRYKVAKRGQDVALRCDPISGHVSLFWYQQALGQGPEFLTYFQNEAQLDKSGLPSDRFFAERPEGSVSTLKIQRTQQEDSAVYLCASSLGAFHSGNTIYFGEGSWLTVV.

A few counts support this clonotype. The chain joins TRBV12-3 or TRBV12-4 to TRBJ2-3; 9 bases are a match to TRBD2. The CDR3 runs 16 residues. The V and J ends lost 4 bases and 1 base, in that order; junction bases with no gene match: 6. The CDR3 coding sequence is TGTGCCAGCAGTTCCCCAGCGGGAGGCGGCACAGATACGCAGTATTTT. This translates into CASSSPAGGGTDTQYF.

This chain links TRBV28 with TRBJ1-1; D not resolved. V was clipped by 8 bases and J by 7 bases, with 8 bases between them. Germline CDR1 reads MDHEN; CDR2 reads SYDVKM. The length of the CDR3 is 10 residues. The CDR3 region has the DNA TGTGCCAGCTGGAGGCATGAAGCTTTCTTT. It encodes CASWRHEAFF. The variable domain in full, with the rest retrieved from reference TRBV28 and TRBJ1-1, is DVKVTQSSRYLVKRTGEKVFLECVQDMDHENMFWYRQDPGLGLRLIYFSYDVKMKEKGDIPEGYSVSREKKERFSLILESASTNQTSMYLCASWRHEAFFGQGTRLTVV.

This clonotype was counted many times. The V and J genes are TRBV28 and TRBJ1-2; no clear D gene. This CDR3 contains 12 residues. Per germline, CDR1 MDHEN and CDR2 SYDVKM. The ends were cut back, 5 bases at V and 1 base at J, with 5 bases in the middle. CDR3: CASSPLNYGYTF. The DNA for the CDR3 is TGTGCCAGCAGTCCTCTTAACTATGGCTACACCTTC.

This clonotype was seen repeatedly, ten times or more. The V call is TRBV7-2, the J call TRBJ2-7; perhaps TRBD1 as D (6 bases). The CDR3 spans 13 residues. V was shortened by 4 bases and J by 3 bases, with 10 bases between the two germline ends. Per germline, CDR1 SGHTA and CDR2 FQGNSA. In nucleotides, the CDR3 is TGTGCCAGCAGCTCTCAGGGGAGCTACGAGCAGTACTTC. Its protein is CASSSQGSYEQYF.

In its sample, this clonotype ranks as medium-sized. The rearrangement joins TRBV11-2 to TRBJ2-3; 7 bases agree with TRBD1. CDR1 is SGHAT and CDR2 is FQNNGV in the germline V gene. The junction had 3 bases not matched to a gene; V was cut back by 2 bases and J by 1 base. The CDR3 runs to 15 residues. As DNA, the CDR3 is TGTGCCAGCAGCTTAAACAGGGGTCGCACAGATACGCAGTATTTT. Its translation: CASSLNRGRTDTQYF.

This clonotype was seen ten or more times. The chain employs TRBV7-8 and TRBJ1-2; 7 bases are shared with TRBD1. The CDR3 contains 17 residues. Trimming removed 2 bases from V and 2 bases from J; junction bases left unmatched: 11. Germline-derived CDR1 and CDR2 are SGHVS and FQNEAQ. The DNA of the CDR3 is TGTGCCAGCAGCTTAACCGGGAGGGGACAGTTCAACTATGGCTACACCTTC. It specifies CASSLTGRGQFNYGYTF.

DNA for the CDR3: TGCAGTGCCGCCCAGGCGCCTAATGAAAAACTGTTTTTT. The encoded protein is CSAAQAPNEKLFF. J is TRBJ1-4 and V is TRBV20-1; D not resolved. CDR1 is DFQATT, CDR2 SNEGSKA, per germline (reference sequence). CDR3 length: 13 residues. Trimming took off 6 bases at V and 3 bases at J, with 11 bases between the two ends.

CDR3 sequence (DNA): TGTGCCAGCAGTTCCGGCGCATCAACTAATGAAAAACTGTTTTTT. Translating gives CASSSGASTNEKLFF. The rearrangement joins TRBV12-3 or TRBV12-4 to TRBJ1-4; no definite D call. The CDR3 is made up of 15 amino acids. V was shortened by 4 bases and J by 0 bases, with 9 bases between the two germline ends.